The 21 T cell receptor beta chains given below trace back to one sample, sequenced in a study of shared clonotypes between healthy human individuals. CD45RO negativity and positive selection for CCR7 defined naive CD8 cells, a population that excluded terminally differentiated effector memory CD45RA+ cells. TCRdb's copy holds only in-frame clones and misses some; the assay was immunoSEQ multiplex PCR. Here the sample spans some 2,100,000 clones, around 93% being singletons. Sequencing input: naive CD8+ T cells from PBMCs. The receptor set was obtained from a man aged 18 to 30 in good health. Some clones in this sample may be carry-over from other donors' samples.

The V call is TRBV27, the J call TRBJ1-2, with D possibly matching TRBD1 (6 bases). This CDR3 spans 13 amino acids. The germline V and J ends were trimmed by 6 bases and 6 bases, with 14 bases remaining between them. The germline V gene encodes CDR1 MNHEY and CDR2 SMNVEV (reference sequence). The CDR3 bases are TGTGCCAGCAGGGGTTCGGGGGGCGATGGCTACACCTTC. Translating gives CASRGSGGDGYTF.

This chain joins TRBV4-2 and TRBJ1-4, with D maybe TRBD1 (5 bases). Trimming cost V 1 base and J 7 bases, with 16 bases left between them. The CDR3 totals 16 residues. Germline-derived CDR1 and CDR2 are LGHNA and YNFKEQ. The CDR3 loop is CASSQVGPRGSEKLFF. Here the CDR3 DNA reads TGTGCCAGCAGCCAAGTTGGACCTCGGGGGAGTGAAAAACTGTTTTTT.

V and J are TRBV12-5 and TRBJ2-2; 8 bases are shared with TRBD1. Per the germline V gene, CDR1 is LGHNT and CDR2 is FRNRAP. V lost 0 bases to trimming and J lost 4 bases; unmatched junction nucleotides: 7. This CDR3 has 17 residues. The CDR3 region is CASGLVTPTGGTGELFF. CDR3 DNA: TGTGCTAGTGGTTTGGTAACCCCCACAGGGGGCACCGGGGAGCTGTTTTTT.

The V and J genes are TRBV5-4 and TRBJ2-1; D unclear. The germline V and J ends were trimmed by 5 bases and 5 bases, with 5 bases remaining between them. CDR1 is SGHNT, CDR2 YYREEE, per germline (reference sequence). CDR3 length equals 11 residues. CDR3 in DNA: TGTGCCAGCAGACATAACAATGAGCAGTTCTTC. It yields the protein CASRHNNEQFF.

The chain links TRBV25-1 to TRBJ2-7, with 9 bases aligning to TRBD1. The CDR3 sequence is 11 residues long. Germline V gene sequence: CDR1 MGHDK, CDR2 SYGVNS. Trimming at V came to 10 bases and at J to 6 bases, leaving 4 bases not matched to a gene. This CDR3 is CATETGGEQYF. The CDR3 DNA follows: TGTGCCACCGAGACAGGGGGCGAGCAGTACTTC.

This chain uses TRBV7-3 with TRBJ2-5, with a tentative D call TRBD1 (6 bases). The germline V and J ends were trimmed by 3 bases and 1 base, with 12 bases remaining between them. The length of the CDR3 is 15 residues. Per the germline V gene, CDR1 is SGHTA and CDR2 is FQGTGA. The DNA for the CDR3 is TGTGCCAGCAGCTTCCAAGGGGGTCCCCAAGAGACCCAGTACTTC. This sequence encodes CASSFQGGPQETQYF.

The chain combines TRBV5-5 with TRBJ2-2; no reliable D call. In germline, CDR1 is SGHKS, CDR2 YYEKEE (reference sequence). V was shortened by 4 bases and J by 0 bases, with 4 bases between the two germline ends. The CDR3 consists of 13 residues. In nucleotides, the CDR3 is TGTGCCAGCAGCCCAGCGAACACCGGGGAGCTGTTTTTT. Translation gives CASSPANTGELFF.

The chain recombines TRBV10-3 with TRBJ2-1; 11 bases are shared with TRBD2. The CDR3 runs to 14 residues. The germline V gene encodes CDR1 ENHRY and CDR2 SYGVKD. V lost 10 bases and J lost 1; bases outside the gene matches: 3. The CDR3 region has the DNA TGTGCCACTATAGCGGGAGGGTCCTACAATGAGCAGTTCTTC. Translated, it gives CATIAGGSYNEQFF.

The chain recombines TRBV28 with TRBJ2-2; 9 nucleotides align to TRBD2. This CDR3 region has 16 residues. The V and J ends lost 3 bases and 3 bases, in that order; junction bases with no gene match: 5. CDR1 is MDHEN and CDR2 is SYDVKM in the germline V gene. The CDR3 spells CASSFFSGGYTGELFF. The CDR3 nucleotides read TGTGCCAGCAGTTTCTTTAGCGGGGGATACACCGGGGAGCTGTTTTTT.

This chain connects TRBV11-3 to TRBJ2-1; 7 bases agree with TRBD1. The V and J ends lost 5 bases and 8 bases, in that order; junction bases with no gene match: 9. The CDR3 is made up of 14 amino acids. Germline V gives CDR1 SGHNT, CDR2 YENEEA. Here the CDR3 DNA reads TGTGCCAGCAGCCCACAGGGGTCATTCGATGAGCAGTTCTTC. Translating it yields CASSPQGSFDEQFF.

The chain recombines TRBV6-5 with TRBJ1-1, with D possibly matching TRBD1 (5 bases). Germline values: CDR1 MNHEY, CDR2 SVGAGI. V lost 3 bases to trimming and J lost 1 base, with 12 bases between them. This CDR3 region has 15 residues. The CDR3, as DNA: TGTGCCAGCAGTTATACGGGGGGTACGAACACTGAAGCTTTCTTT. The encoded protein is CASSYTGGTNTEAFF.

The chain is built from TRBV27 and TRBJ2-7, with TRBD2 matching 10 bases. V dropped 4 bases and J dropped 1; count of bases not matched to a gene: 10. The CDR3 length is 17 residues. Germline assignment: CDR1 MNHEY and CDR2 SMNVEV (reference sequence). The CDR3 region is CASSSIPLAGVSYEQYF. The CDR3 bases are TGTGCCAGCAGTTCCATTCCTCTAGCGGGAGTTTCCTACGAGCAGTACTTC.

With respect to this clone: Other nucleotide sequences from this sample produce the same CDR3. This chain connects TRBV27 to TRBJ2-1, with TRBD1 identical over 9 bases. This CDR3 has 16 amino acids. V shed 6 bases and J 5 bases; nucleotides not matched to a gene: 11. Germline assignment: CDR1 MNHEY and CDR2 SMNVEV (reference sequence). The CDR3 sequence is CASSLSAGTGNNEQFF. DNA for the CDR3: TGTGCCAGCAGCCTATCGGCCGGGACAGGGAACAATGAGCAGTTCTTC.

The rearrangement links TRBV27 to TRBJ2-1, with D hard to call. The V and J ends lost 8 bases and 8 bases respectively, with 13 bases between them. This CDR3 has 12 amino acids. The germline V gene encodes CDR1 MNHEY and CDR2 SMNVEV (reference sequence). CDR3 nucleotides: TGTGCCAGCCGTACTCCCCTGGATGAGCAGTTCTTC. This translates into CASRTPLDEQFF.

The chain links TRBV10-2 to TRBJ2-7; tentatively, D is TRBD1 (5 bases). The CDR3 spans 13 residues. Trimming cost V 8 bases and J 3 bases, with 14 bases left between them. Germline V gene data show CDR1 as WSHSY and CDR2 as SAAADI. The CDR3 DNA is TGCGCCAGCTACATAGGGGTCGGCTACGAGCAGTACTTC. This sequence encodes CASYIGVGYEQYF.

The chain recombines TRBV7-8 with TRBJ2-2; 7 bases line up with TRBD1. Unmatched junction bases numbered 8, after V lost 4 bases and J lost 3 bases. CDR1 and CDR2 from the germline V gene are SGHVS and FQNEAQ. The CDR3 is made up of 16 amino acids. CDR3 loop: CASSYETGIYTGELFF. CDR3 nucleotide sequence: TGTGCCAGCAGCTACGAGACAGGGATATACACCGGGGAGCTGTTTTTT.

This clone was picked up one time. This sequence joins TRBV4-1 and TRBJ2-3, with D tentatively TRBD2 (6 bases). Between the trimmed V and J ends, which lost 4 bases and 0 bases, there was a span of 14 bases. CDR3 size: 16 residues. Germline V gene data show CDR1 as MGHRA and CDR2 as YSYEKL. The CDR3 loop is CASSPQVADSTDTQYF. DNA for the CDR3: TGCGCCAGCAGCCCCCAGGTAGCGGACAGCACAGATACGCAGTATTTT.

In DNA form, the CDR3 reads TGTGCCAGCAGTGAATGGAGGGGAGGGCCTGAAGCTTTCTTT. Its translation is CASSEWRGGPEAFF. The chain joins TRBV2 to TRBJ1-1; perhaps TRBD1 as D (5 bases). V was cut by 2 bases and J by 6 bases, with 13 bases left in between. Germline loops: CDR1 SNHLY, CDR2 FYNNEI. The length of the CDR3 is 14 residues.

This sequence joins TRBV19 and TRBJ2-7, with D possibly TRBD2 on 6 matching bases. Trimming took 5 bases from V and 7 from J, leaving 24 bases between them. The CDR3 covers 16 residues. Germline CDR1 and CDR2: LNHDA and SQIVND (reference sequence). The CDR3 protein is CASSPDPGLLAEEQYF. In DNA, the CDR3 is TGTGCCAGTAGTCCCGACCCGGGACTGCTGGCCGAAGAGCAGTACTTC.

CDR3 coding DNA: TGTGCCATCAGTGATAGACAGGGTCGGGCTGAAGCTTTCTTT. Protein: CAISDRQGRAEAFF. The V and J genes are TRBV10-3 and TRBJ1-1, with 7 bases lining up with TRBD1. CDR1 ENHRY and CDR2 SYGVKD come from the germline V gene. Germline trimming cut 3 bases from V and 6 bases from J; bases unmatched to any gene: 7. This CDR3 spans 14 amino acids.

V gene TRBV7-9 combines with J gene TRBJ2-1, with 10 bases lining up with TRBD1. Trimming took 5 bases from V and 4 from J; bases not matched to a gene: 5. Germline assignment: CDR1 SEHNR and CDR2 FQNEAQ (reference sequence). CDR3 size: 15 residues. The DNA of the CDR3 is TGTGCCAGCAGCCCAGGGACAGGGGTTTACAATGAGCAGTTCTTC. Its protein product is CASSPGTGVYNEQFF.